This TCR beta chain was retrieved from a study of CD8 T cells in Susac syndrome. At the level of the study: Treatment at blood withdrawal was none, corticosteroids, or intravenous immunoglobulin alone in Susac syndrome patients.

After extraction with the RNeasy kit, roughly 0.5 to 1 ug of the RNA was reverse transcribed using random hexamers. The CDR3 of TCR beta was amplified by immunoSEQ multiplex PCR across 54 Vbeta and 13 Jbeta. TCRdb called the immunoSEQ multiplex PCR reads again in MiXCR, with one record for every CDR3 protein. The top ten hold 0.09% to 0.1% of the sample, which has some 200,000 distinct CDR3 sequences, about 94% seen once. Germline values: CDR1 SGHRS, CDR2 YFSETQ. V was cut by 6 bases and J by 1 base, with 13 bases left in between. This CDR3 region has 15 residues. Each Susac syndrome patient had definite or probable disease by recently defined criteria.

This receptor was taken from a human donor with Susac syndrome. The chain joins TRBV5-1 to TRBJ2-2; D is perhaps TRBD1 (6 bases). Sequencing was performed on CD4+ T cells from PBMCs. The CDR3 reads CASKAGARNTGELFF. CDR3 coding DNA: TGCGCCAGCAAAGCAGGGGCTCGGAACACCGGGGAGCTGTTTTTT.